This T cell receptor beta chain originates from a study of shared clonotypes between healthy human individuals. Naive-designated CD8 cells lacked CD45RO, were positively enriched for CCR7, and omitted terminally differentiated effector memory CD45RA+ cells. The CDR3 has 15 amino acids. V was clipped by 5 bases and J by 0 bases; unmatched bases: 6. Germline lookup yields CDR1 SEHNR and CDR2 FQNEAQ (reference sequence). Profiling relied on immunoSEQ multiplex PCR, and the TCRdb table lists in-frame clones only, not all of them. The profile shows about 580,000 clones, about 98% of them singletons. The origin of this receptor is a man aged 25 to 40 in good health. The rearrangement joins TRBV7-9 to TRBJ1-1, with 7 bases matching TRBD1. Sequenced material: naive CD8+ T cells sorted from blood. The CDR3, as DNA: TGTGCCAGCAGCGCCTACAGGGGAGTGAACACTGAAGCTTTCTTT. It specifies CASSAYRGVNTEAFF.